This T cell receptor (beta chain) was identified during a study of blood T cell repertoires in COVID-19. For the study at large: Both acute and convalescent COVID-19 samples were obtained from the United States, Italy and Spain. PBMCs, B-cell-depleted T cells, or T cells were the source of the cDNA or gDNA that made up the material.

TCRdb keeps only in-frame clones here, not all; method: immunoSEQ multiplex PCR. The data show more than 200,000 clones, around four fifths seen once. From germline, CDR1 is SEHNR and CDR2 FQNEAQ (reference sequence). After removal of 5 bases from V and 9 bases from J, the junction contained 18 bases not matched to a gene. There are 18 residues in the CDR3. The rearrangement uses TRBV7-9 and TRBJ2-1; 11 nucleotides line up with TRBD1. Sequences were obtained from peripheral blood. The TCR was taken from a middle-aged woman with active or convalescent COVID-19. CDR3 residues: CASSPAFGTGGTLLEQFF. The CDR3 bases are TGTGCCAGCAGCCCAGCCTTCGGGACAGGGGGGACCTTGCTTGAGCAGTTCTTC.